The 6 T cell receptor beta chains reported below all come from one sample, sequenced in a study of T cells after somatic rescue of genetic block. Clones were sequenced by immunoSEQ multiplex PCR, and TCRdb holds only the in-frame ones, with some missing. The sample contains 100,000 to 120,000 clones, 80% to 95% of which appear only once. Sequenced material: peripheral blood mononuclear cells (PBMCs). The source of these receptors is a woman between 18 and 29 years old.

The V call is TRBV7-3, the J call TRBJ1-1; D is possibly TRBD1 (5 bases). CDR3 size: 16 residues. V lost 1 base to trimming and J lost 0 bases, with 12 bases between them. Germline CDR1 and CDR2: SGHTA and FQGTGA. In nucleotides, the CDR3 is TGTGCCAGCAGCTTAATCCCGACAGCCATGAACACTGAAGCTTTCTTT. As protein: CASSLIPTAMNTEAFF.

The V call is TRBV6-7, the J call TRBJ1-3, with 7 bases matching TRBD1. TRBV6-7 is given ORF status, its function remaining uncertain. V lost 6 bases, J lost 2 bases, and 13 bases stayed unmatched. The CDR3 totals 17 residues. The CDR3 DNA follows: TGTGCCAGCAGCGGGACAGCCCCGAGAGCCCCTGGAAACACCATATATTTT. It specifies CASSGTAPRAPGNTIYF.

About this clone: Its ends do not fully match the called genes, so a read error is possible. V gene TRBV30 combines with J gene TRBJ1-4; tentative D call: TRBD1 (5 bases). CDR3 size: 12 residues. Germline CDR1 and CDR2: GTSNPN and SVGIG (reference sequence). CDR3 nucleotide sequence: TGCGTGGGGGATTTCCGAGGAGAAAAACTGTTTTTT. It is translated as CVGDFRGEKLFF. The complete variable domain, with remaining parts taken from reference TRBV30 and TRBJ1-4, reads SQTIHQWPATLVQPVGSPLSLECTVEGTSNPNLYWYRQAAGRGLQLLFYSVGIGQISSEVPQNLSASRPQDRQFILSSKKLLLSDSGFYLCVGDFRGEKLFFGSGTQLSVL.

This chain uses TRBV27 with TRBJ2-4; 9 nucleotides align to TRBD2. The CDR3 runs to 16 residues. The J segment lost 0 bases and the V segment lost 2 bases, leaving 2 bases of the junction unmatched. Germline V CDR1 and CDR2: MNHEY, SMNVEV (reference sequence). The DNA for the CDR3 is TGTGCCAGCAGTTTAGCGGGGGGGCCAGCCAAAAACATTCAGTACTTC. Its translation: CASSLAGGPAKNIQYF.

V is TRBV6-6 and J is TRBJ2-2; TRBD2 matches at 7 bases. This CDR3 has 14 residues. The V and J ends lost 6 bases and 5 bases, in that order; junction bases with no gene match: 6. In germline, CDR1 is MNHNY, CDR2 SVGAGI (reference sequence). The CDR3 here is CASSSGRETGELFF. The CDR3, as DNA: TGTGCCAGCAGCTCGGGGAGGGAGACCGGGGAGCTGTTTTTT.

This clone was seen a single time. CDR3: CASSLQENQPQHF. The CDR3 nucleotides are TGTGCCAGCAGTCTACAAGAAAATCAGCCCCAGCATTTT. V gene TRBV27 combines with J gene TRBJ1-5; D is unresolved. This CDR3 comprises 13 residues. Germline V CDR1 and CDR2: MNHEY, SMNVEV (reference sequence). V dropped 5 bases and J dropped 4 bases, with 9 bases sitting between them.